Each of the 7 T cell receptor beta chains below was sequenced from the same sample in a study of shared clonotypes between healthy human individuals. Only in-frame clones appear in the TCRdb table, and some are missing; sequencing was by immunoSEQ multiplex PCR. The table shows 2 million to 2.5 million clones, with 90% to 95% occurring only once. The sample taken for sequencing was naive CD4+ T cells from PBMCs. Documented subset: CD45RA+ positively selected. Receptors originate from a man between 18 and 35 years old in good health. Some clones in this sample may be carry-over from other donors' samples.

The V call is TRBV6-5, the J call TRBJ2-7; D remains ambiguous. The germline gives CDR1 MNHEY, CDR2 SVGAGI. Trimming stripped 6 bases from V and 6 bases from J, with 12 bases between. This CDR3 has 12 amino acids. CDR3 residues: CASSPSLGEQYF. CDR3 DNA: TGTGCCAGCAGCCCATCCTTAGGCGAGCAGTACTTC.

The gene calls are TRBV4-1 and TRBJ1-6; D is unclear. CDR3 length equals 17 residues. Trimming left V 5 bases short and J 0 bases short, with 14 bases between. Germline values: CDR1 MGHRA, CDR2 YSYEKL. The CDR3, as DNA: TGCGCCAGCAGCGAAAGGACGTCGAGCTCCTATAATTCACCCCTCCACTTT. It encodes CASSERTSSSYNSPLHF.

V usage is TRBV15 and J usage is TRBJ2-2; TRBD1 matches 9 bases. CDR3 length: 18 amino acids. Germline CDR1 reads LNHNV; CDR2 reads YYDKDF (reference sequence). V dropped 1 base and J dropped 4; count of bases not matched to a gene: 10. The CDR3 protein is CATSRGFTGQGSTGELFF. The CDR3 DNA reads as TGTGCCACCAGCAGAGGATTCACGGGACAGGGATCCACCGGGGAGCTGTTTTTT.

The V call is TRBV27, the J call TRBJ2-4; 7 nucleotides line up with TRBD1. The V and J ends lost 5 bases and 9 bases, in that order; junction bases with no gene match: 13. The V gene's germline CDR1 is MNHEY and CDR2 SMNVEV (reference sequence). The CDR3 runs to 15 residues. This CDR3 is CASSPESTGRGIQYF. The CDR3 DNA is TGTGCCAGCAGTCCGGAGTCGACAGGGAGAGGCATTCAGTACTTC.

The V gene is TRBV2, the J gene TRBJ2-1; 11 positions agree with TRBD2. J lost 7 bases, V lost 5 bases, and 7 bases had no gene match. CDR1 is SNHLY and CDR2 is FYNNEI in the germline V gene. There are 15 residues in the CDR3. This CDR3 is CASSRRLAGSNEQFF. The CDR3 DNA sequence: TGTGCCAGCAGTAGGAGACTAGCGGGATCGAATGAGCAGTTCTTC.

The chain employs TRBV28 and TRBJ2-7; 14 bases agree with TRBD2. CDR1 is MDHEN and CDR2 is SYDVKM in the germline V gene. The CDR3 is 16 amino acids. V was pared by 6 bases and J by 0 bases, with 4 bases of the junction left unmatched. The CDR3 region is CASSGTSGSLSYEQYF. The DNA for the CDR3 is TGTGCCAGCAGCGGGACTAGCGGGAGCCTCTCCTACGAGCAGTACTTC. Using reference TRBV28 and TRBJ2-7 for the parts outside the CDR3, the full variable domain is DVKVTQSSRYLVKRTGEKVFLECVQDMDHENMFWYRQDPGLGLRLIYFSYDVKMKEKGDIPEGYSVSREKKERFSLILESASTNQTSMYLCASSGTSGSLSYEQYFGPGTRLTVT.

The chain recombines TRBV15 with TRBJ2-7; the D is unclear. Germline V lookup: CDR1 LNHNV, CDR2 YYDKDF (reference sequence). The CDR3 is 15 amino acids. V gave up 0 bases and J gave up 4 bases, with 13 bases separating them. CDR3 DNA: TGTGCCACCAGCAGAGATAGGGTGGCGGTTTACGAGCAGTACTTC. Amino acids: CATSRDRVAVYEQYF.